The 20 T cell receptor beta chains presented below share a single source sample, sequenced in a study of metastatic and nonmetastatic thyroid tumors. Each patient came to thyroid surgery without any prior treatment (of any kind). With MiXCR, TCRdb reprocessed the PCR reads. This sample carries about 25,000 clones, under 25% of them seen once, and the ten largest clones take over 10%. Specimen: blood. These TCRs come from a male donor with papillary thyroid cancer or a benign thyroid nodule (not recorded which). Some clones in this sample may be carry-over from other donors' samples.

As for this clone: One end of the junction fails to match germline, which may point to a read error. The chain links TRBV27 to TRBJ2-2, with TRBD2 matching over 9 bases. Germline V lookup: CDR1 MNHEY, CDR2 SMNVEV (reference sequence). CDR3 length equals 16 residues. CDR3 DNA: TGTGCCAGCAGTTTACTAGCGGGGATGAACACCGGGGAGCCGTTTTTT. This gives the protein CASSLLAGMNTGEPFF.

This clone was found a few times. V is TRBV20-1 and J is TRBJ2-7; a possible D gene is TRBD1 (6 bases). V was trimmed by 6 bases and J by 3 bases, leaving 18 bases between them. The germline CDR1 and CDR2 sequences are DFQATT and SNEGSKA (reference sequence). This CDR3 is built from 14 residues. The CDR3 nucleotides read TGCAGTGCGCCCCCCCGGGACACGTACTACGAGCAGTACTTC. It yields the protein CSAPPRDTYYEQYF.

In this sample, this clone turned up many times. The CDR3 DNA sequence: TGTGCCAGCAGTGAGCGTCCCGGGACAGGAAGGAGAACCGGGGAGCTGTTTTTT. As protein: CASSERPGTGRRTGELFF. This chain uses TRBV6-1 with TRBJ2-2; 8 nucleotides match TRBD1. CDR3 length: 18 amino acids. Germline V gene data show CDR1 as MNHNS and CDR2 as SASEGT. J was trimmed by 5 bases and V by 3 bases; bases with no gene match: 14.

This clone was seen repeatedly, ten times or more. The sample carries other DNA sequences with the same CDR3. The J gene is TRBJ1-5, the V gene TRBV28, with D possibly matching TRBD1 (6 bases). This CDR3 contains 15 residues. V lost 2 bases and J 1 base, leaving 9 bases between the germline ends. Germline V lookup: CDR1 MDHEN, CDR2 SYDVKM. The CDR3 is CASSLTGSSNQPQHF. As DNA, the CDR3 is TGTGCCAGCAGTTTAACAGGGAGCAGCAATCAGCCCCAGCATTTT.

By share, this clone counts as medium-sized. The chain combines TRBV2 with TRBJ1-1; the D is unclear. Per germline, CDR1 SNHLY and CDR2 FYNNEI. The CDR3 runs 15 residues. Trimming took off 4 bases at V and 0 bases at J, with 12 bases between the two ends. Written as DNA, the CDR3 is TGTGCCAGCAGTGTTAGTAAGGAGATGAACACTGAAGCTTTCTTT. It codes for CASSVSKEMNTEAFF.

This chain links TRBV4-1 with TRBJ2-7; no reliable D call. Germline CDR1 reads MGHRA; CDR2 reads YSYEKL. The V and J ends lost 1 base and 3 bases respectively, with 10 bases between them. The CDR3 extends over 14 amino acids. The CDR3 sequence: CASSQGPGRYEQYF. The CDR3 nucleotides are TGCGCCAGCAGCCAAGGACCCGGACGCTACGAGCAGTACTTC.

This clone rates as medium-sized. The chain uses TRBV18 and TRBJ2-7; 9 nucleotides align to TRBD2. Germline V gene lookup returns CDR1 KGHSH and CDR2 LQKENI. V shed 2 bases, J shed 3 bases, and the junction held 5 bases outside the gene matches. This CDR3 contains 15 residues. The CDR3, as DNA: TGTGCCAGCTCACCAAGACTAGCGGACCTCTACGAGCAGTACTTC. Translated: CASSPRLADLYEQYF.

This clone appeared many times. V gene TRBV11-2 combines with J gene TRBJ2-1; D may correspond to TRBD1 or TRBD2 (5 bases each). V dropped 5 bases and J dropped 2 bases, with 16 bases sitting between them. The germline CDR1 and CDR2 sequences are SGHAT and FQNNGV. This CDR3 has 16 amino acids. The CDR3 reads CASSTGTLETYNEQFF. In nucleotides, the CDR3 is TGTGCCAGCAGCACCGGGACGCTCGAGACCTACAATGAGCAGTTCTTC. Full variable domain (outside the CDR3, taken from reference TRBV11-2 and TRBJ2-1): EAGVAQSPRYKIIEKRQSVAFWCNPISGHATLYWYQQILGQGPKLLIQFQNNGVVDDSQLPKDRFSAERLKGVDSTLKIQPAKLEDSAVYLCASSTGTLETYNEQFFGPGTRLTVL.

This clone was seen repeatedly, ten times or more. The DNA for the CDR3 is TGTGCCAGCAGCCAAGACTACGGGTACGGTCAGCCCCAGCATTTT. It encodes CASSQDYGYGQPQHF. The J gene is TRBJ1-5, the V gene TRBV3-1; D not resolved. Trimming took off 0 bases at V and 6 bases at J, with 12 bases between the two ends. Germline CDR1 is LGHDT and CDR2 is YNNKEL (reference sequence). The CDR3 runs 15 residues.

This clone has a count of ten or more. The chain is built from TRBV10-3 and TRBJ2-1; the match to TRBD2 covers 8 bases. V dropped 6 bases and J dropped 1; count of bases not matched to a gene: 11. Germline assignment: CDR1 ENHRY and CDR2 SYGVKD. The CDR3 covers 17 residues. CDR3 loop: CAIRRSEGLGSYNEQFF. In DNA, the CDR3 is TGTGCCATCAGACGGAGTGAGGGACTAGGGTCCTACAATGAGCAGTTCTTC.

This clone was seen ten or more times. This specimen includes other DNA sequences encoding the same CDR3. The chain employs TRBV7-8 and TRBJ2-7; 7 bases match TRBD1. Germline V gene data show CDR1 as SGHVS and CDR2 as FQNEAQ. Unmatched junction bases numbered 5, after V lost 4 bases and J lost 2 bases. CDR3 length: 14 amino acids. CDR3 in DNA: TGTGCCAGCAGCTGGCAGACAGGGCCCTACGAGCAGTACTTC. Its protein product is CASSWQTGPYEQYF.

This clone was picked up many times. The V gene is TRBV24-1, the J gene TRBJ2-3; TRBD2 might be the D (6 bases). Trimming pared 4 bases from V and 3 bases from J, leaving 13 bases between. Germline V gives CDR1 KGHDR, CDR2 SFDVKD. The CDR3 length is 15 residues. CDR3: CATSETGEWTDTQYF. CDR3 sequence (DNA): TGTGCCACCAGTGAGACGGGAGAATGGACAGATACGCAGTATTTT.

This clone was found a few times. J is TRBJ2-1 and V is TRBV6-2 or TRBV6-3; 8 bases align to TRBD2. The CDR3 sequence is 17 residues long. Looked up from germline, CDR1 is MNHEY and CDR2 is SVGEGT. Trimming took 0 bases from V and 3 from J; bases not matched to a gene: 7. In nucleotides, the CDR3 is TGTGCCAGCAGTTACTCTTGTGGGCGGGGGGTCTACAATGAGCAGTTCTTC. Its protein product is CASSYSCGRGVYNEQFF.

Note on this clone: The same CDR3 can be traced to other DNA sequences in this sample. The chain combines TRBV5-1 with TRBJ1-6, with a tentative D call TRBD1 (5 bases). The CDR3 spans 13 residues. Per germline, CDR1 SGHRS and CDR2 YFSETQ. Trimming removed 4 bases at V and 10 bases at J, with 12 bases between. CDR3 protein: CASSNGRDSPLHF. Here the CDR3 DNA reads TGCGCCAGCAGCAACGGCCGGGACTCACCCCTCCACTTT.

This chain connects TRBV30 to TRBJ2-3; D perhaps matches TRBD2 (6 bases). CDR1 and CDR2 from the germline V gene are GTSNPN and SVGIG (reference sequence). This CDR3 is built from 13 residues. V was pared by 2 bases and J by 0 bases, with 6 bases between. CDR3 region: CAWSSGSTDTQYF. For the CDR3, the DNA is TGTGCCTGGAGTAGCGGGAGCACAGATACGCAGTATTTT. The variable domain in full, completed from reference TRBV30 and TRBJ2-3, reads SQTIHQWPATLVQPVGSPLSLECTVEGTSNPNLYWYRQAAGRGLQLLFYSVGIGQISSEVPQNLSASRPQDRQFILSSKKLLLSDSGFYLCAWSSGSTDTQYFGPGTRLTVL.

In its sample, this clone was seen once. The rearrangement uses TRBV11-1 and TRBJ1-3, with 9 bases that match TRBD1. This CDR3 has 16 amino acids. Germline-derived CDR1 and CDR2 are SGHAT and FQDESV (reference sequence). Unmatched junction bases numbered 4, after V lost 0 bases and J lost 4 bases. The CDR3 region is CASSLAAGQGGNTIYF. CDR3 sequence (DNA): TGTGCCAGCAGCTTAGCTGCGGGACAGGGCGGAAACACCATATATTTT.

The chain employs TRBV9 and TRBJ1-2; D is uncertain. The germline CDR1 and CDR2 sequences are SGDLS and YYNGEE. The CDR3 is 12 residues long. Trimming removed 4 bases at V and 4 bases at J, with 8 bases between. This CDR3 is CASSPRGYGYTF. DNA of the CDR3: TGTGCCAGCAGCCCTCGGGGCTATGGCTACACCTTC. Looking up the rest from reference TRBV9 and TRBJ1-2 gives the full variable domain: DSGVTQTPKHLITATGQRVTLRCSPRSGDLSVYWYQQSLDQGLQFLIQYYNGEERAKGNILERFSAQQFPDLHSELNLSSLELGDSALYFCASSPRGYGYTFGSGTRLTVV.

This clone was observed a few times. Distinct nucleotide sequences in the sample also encode this CDR3. The chain combines TRBV18 with TRBJ2-7, with D perhaps TRBD2 (6 bases). V gave up 3 bases and J gave up 0 bases, with 9 bases separating them. CDR1 is KGHSH and CDR2 is LQKENI in the germline V gene. CDR3 size: 14 residues. DNA of the CDR3: TGTGCCAGCTCACCCGGGACTGTCTCCTACGAGCAGTACTTC. This sequence encodes CASSPGTVSYEQYF.

Many counts were recorded for this clone. V is TRBV4-1 and J is TRBJ1-4; maybe TRBD1 (5 bases). Germline CDR1 is MGHRA and CDR2 is YSYEKL. Trimming removed 1 base from V and 1 base from J, with 10 bases in between. The CDR3 has 16 amino acids. The CDR3 DNA is TGCGCCAGCAGCCAAGCGGGGAGGGGAACTAATGAAAAACTGTTTTTT. Its translation is CASSQAGRGTNEKLFF.

Concerning this clone: An end of the junction differs from the germline gene, which may be a read error. The rearrangement joins TRBV6-6 to TRBJ1-1; D ambiguous. This CDR3 has 15 amino acids. The germline gives CDR1 MNHNY, CDR2 SVGAGI (reference sequence). CDR3 sequence: CAISYSRLLGTEAFF. The CDR3 nucleotides are TGTGCCATCAGTTACTCCAGGCTTCTCGGCACTGAAGCTTTCTTT.